The sequence of this TCR beta chain was determined in a study of T cells in Graves' hyperthyroidism and ophthalmopathy. Authors of the study amplified TCR beta CDR3 regions from RNA transcripts. RT-PCR in the first round (using the HTBI primer set) targeted the TCR CDR3. TCRdb ran MiXCR on the multiplex PCR reads and lists one entry per CDR3 protein. The sample shows hundreds of thousands of distinct CDR3 sequences, approximately 14% of them seen only once. V shed 4 bases and J 7 bases; nucleotides not matched to a gene: 6. The CDR3 spans 13 residues. Germline V CDR1 and CDR2: SNHLY, FYNNEI. This clonotype was counted ten times or more. Individuals with ophthalmopathy presented a Clinical Activity Score of at least 3, a NOSPECS grade of at least 4 and a duration under 3 months. Investigators excluded patients with uncontrolled infection, other autoimmune disease, pregnancy or lactation. PBMCs stemmed from approximately 10 ml fresh peripheral blood.

The clonotype comes from a woman aged 40 to 55 with Graves' ophthalmopathy. The V gene is TRBV2, the J gene TRBJ1-1; 7 bases match TRBD1. The sample consisted of blood. CDR3: CASSGAGQFEAFF. Here the CDR3 DNA reads TGTGCCAGCAGTGGGGCGGGACAGTTTGAAGCTTTCTTT.